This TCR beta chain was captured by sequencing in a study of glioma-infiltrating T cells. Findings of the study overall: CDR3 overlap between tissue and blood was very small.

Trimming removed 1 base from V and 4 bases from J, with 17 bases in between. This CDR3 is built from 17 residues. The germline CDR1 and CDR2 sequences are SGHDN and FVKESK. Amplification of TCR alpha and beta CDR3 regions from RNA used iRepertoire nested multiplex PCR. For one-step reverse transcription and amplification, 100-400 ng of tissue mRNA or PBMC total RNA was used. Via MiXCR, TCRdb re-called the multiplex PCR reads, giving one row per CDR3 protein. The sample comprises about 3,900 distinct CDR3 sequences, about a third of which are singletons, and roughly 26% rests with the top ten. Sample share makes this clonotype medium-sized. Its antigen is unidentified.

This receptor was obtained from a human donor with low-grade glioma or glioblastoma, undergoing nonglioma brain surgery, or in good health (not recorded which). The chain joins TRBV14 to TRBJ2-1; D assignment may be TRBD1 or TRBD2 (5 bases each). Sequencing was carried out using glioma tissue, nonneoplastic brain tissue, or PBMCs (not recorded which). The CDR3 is CASSQGPLGAGYNEQFF. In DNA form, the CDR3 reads TGTGCCAGCAGCCAAGGACCCCTCGGGGCAGGGTACAATGAGCAGTTCTTC. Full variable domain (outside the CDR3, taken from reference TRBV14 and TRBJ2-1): EAGVTQFPSHSVIEKGQTVTLRCDPISGHDNLYWYRRVMGKEIKFLLHFVKESKQDESGMPNNRFLAERTGGTYSTLKVQPAELEDSGVYFCASSQGPLGAGYNEQFFGPGTRLTVL.